This T cell receptor (beta chain) was observed in a study of cytomegalovirus exposure and HLA in healthy donors. V was trimmed by 5 bases and J by 2 bases, leaving 18 bases between them. This CDR3 region has 17 residues. The germline V gene encodes CDR1 SEHNR and CDR2 FQNEAQ (reference sequence). The PCR was carried out with 60 Vbeta primers and 13 Jbeta primers. Using immunoSEQ multiplex PCR, the repertoire was profiled, and TCRdb retains in-frame clones only, with some absent. The sample carries tens of thousands of clones, around 80% recorded once. This receptor was identified in a man over 45 in good health and CMV-seropositive. The V call is TRBV7-9, the J call TRBJ2-2, with D tentatively TRBD2 (6 bases). Sequencing was carried out using PBMCs. The CDR3 DNA reads as TGTGCCAGCAGCCCCCAACTAGCATCCGATAACACCGGGGAGCTGTTTTTT. It encodes CASSPQLASDNTGELFF. Based on the CDR3 plus reference TRBV7-9 and TRBJ2-2, the full variable domain is DTGVSQNPRHKITKRGQNVTFRCDPISEHNRLYWYRQTLGQGPEFLTYFQNEAQLEKSRLLSDRFSAERPKGSFSTLEIQRTEQGDSAMYLCASSPQLASDNTGELFFGEGSRLTVL.